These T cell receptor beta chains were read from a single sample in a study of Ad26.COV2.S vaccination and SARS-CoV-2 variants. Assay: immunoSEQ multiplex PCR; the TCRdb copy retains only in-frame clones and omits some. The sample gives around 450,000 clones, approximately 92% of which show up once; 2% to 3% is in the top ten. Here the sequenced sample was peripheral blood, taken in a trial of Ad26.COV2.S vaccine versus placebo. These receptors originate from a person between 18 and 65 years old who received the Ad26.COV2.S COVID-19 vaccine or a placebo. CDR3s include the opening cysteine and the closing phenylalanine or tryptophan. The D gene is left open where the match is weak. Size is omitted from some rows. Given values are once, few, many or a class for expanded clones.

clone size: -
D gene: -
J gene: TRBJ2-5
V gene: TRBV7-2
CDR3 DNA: TGTGCCAGCAGCTTATACGCGGGACAAGAGACCCAGTACTTC
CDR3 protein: CASSLYAGQETQYF

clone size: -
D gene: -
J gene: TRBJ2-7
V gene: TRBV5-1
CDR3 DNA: TGCGCCAGCAGCTTGTTGGGTGGCTCCTACGAGCAGTACTTC
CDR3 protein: CASSLLGGSYEQYF

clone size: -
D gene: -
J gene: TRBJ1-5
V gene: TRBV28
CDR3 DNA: TGTGCCAGCAGTTCCCCGGGGACTTCAAGCAATCAGCCCCAGCATTTT
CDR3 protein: CASSSPGTSSNQPQHF

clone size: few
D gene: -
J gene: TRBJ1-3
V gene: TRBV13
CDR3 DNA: TGTGCCAGCAGCCTAGGGGCGGCCGGAAACACCATATATTTT
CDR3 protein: CASSLGAAGNTIYF

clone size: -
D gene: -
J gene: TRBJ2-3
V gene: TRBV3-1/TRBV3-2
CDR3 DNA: TGTGCCAGCAGCCAAGACTCCAGGGATACGCAGTATTTT
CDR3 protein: CASSQDSRDTQYF

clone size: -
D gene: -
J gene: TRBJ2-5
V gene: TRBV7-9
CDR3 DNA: TGTGCCAGCAGCCAAGTGGGCGAGACCCAGTACTTC
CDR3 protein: CASSQVGETQYF

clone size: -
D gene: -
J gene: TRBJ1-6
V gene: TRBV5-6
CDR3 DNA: TGTGCCAGCAGCGCCTTATCGTGGGGCACGGCGGTTTCACCCCTCCACTTT
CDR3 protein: CASSALSWGTAVSPLHF

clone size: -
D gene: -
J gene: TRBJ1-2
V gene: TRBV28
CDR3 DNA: TGTGCCAGCAGTTTAATAGGGCCTCCCTATGGCTACACCTTC
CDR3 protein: CASSLIGPPYGYTF

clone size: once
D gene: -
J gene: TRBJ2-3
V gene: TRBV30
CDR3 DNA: TGTGCCTGGAAGTACGGATTGAGGGATACGCAGTATTTT
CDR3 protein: CAWKYGLRDTQYF

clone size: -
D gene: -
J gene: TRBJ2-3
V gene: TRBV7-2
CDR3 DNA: TGTGCCAGCTCCCTGTTCTGGAGCGGGTTGGGGGATAGCACAGATACGCAGTATTTT
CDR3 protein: CASSLFWSGLGDSTDTQYF

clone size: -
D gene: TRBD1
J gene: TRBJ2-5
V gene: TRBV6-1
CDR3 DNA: TGTGCCAGCAGTGAAGCTGGCAGGGGGCGACTCCAAGAGACCCAGTACTTC
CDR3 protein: CASSEAGRGRLQETQYF

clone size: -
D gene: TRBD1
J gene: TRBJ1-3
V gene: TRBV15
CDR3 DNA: TGTGCCACCAGCGTAGGGACAGCGCCATACTCTGGAAACACCATATATTTT
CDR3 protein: CATSVGTAPYSGNTIYF

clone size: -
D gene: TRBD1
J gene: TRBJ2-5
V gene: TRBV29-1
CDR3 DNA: TGCAGCGTTAGGACAGGGGCAGAGACCCAGTACTTC
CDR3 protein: CSVRTGAETQYF

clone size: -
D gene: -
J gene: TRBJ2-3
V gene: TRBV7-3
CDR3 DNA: TGTGCCAGCAGCTTAATGAGCGGGTCGAAGACAGATACGCAGTATTTT
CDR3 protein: CASSLMSGSKTDTQYF

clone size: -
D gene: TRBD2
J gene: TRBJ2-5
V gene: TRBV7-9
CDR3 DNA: TGTGCCAGCAGCTCAGGACTAGCCCCGACTAAAGAGACCCAGTACTTC
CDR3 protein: CASSSGLAPTKETQYF

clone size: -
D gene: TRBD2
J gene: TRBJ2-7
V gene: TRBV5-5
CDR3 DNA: TGTGCCAGCAGCTTCTCGGGGAGGGCCAGCTCCTACGAGCAGTACTTC
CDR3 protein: CASSFSGRASSYEQYF

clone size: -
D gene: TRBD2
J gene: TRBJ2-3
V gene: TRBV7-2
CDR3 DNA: TGTGCCAGCAGCTTAGGTGGACTGCGGGAGTCTGGAGATACGCAGTATTTT
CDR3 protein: CASSLGGLRESGDTQYF

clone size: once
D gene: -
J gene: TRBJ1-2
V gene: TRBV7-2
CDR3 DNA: TGTGCCAGCAGCTTACAGCGGAACTATGGCTACACCTTC
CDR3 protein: CASSLQRNYGYTF

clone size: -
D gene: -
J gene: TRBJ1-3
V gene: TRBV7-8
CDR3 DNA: TGTGCCAGCAGCCCCAGGGGTTTTGGCGGAAACACCATATATTTT
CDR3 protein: CASSPRGFGGNTIYF

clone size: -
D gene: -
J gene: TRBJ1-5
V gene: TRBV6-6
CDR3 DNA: TGTGCCAGCAGTTACTCGAAAATCGCGGCCAATCAGCCCCAGCATTTT
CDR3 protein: CASSYSKIAANQPQHF

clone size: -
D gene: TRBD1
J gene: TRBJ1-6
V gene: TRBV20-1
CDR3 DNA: TGCAGTGCTAGTATAAGGACAGGGGAGAATTCACCCCTCCACTTT
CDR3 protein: CSASIRTGENSPLHF

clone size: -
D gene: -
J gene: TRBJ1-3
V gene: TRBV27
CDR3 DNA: TGTGCCAGCAGTTTACCCTCGGGGGGGGCAGTAGCAGGAAACACCATATATTTT
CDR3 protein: CASSLPSGGAVAGNTIYF

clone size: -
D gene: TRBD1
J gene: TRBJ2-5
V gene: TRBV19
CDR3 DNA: TGTGCCAGTAGTATTGCAGGGGGCAGTCTGAAGACCCAGTACTTC
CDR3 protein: CASSIAGGSLKTQYF

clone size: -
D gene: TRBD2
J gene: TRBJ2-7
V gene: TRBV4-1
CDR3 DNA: TGCGCCAGCAGCCATCAACGGGGGGGCCCCTACGAGCAGTACTTC
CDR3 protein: CASSHQRGGPYEQYF

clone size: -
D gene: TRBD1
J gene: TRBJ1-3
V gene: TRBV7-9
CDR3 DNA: TGTGCCAGCAGCCCGTACCGGACAGGCCTTGGAAACACCATATATTTT
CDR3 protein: CASSPYRTGLGNTIYF

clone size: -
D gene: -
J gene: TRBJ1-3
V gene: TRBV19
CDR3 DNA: TGTGCCAGTAGTATAAGGGACGCTGGAAACACCATATATTTT
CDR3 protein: CASSIRDAGNTIYF

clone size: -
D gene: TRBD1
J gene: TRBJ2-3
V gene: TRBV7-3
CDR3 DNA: TGTGCCAGCAGCACAGGGGGACAGGGGGCTTATACGCAGTATTTT
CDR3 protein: CASSTGGQGAYTQYF

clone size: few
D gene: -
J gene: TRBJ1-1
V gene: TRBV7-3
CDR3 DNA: TGTGCCAGCAGCTCCAACCCGACGGGGACTGAAGCTTTCTTT
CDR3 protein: CASSSNPTGTEAFF

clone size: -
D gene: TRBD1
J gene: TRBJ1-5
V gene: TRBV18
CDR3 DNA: TGTGCCAGCTCACCGGCAGGGGGAAGCAATCAGCCCCAGCATTTT
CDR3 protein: CASSPAGGSNQPQHF

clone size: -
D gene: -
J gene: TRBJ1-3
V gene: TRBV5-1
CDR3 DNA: TGCGCCAGCAGCCCGGCTTTCGTGGGCTCTGGAAACACCATATATTTT
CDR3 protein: CASSPAFVGSGNTIYF

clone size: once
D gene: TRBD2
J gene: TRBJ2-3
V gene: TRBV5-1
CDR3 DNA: TGCGCCAGCAGTCGGGGGGGCAACGCAGATACGCAGTATTTT
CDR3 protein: CASSRGGNADTQYF

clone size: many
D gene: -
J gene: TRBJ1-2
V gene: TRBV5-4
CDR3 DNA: TGTGCCAGCAGCTTGGCCAGTACCTACGGCTACACCTTC
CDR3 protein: CASSLASTYGYTF

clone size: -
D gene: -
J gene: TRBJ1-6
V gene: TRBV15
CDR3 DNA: TGTGCCACCAGCAGTGTGATGTTGCATAATTCACCCCTCCACTTT
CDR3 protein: CATSSVMLHNSPLHF

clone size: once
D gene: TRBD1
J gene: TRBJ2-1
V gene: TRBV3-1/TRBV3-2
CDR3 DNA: TGTGCCAGCACGGAGACAGGGGGTTTTTACAATGAGCAGTTCTTC
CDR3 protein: CASTETGGFYNEQFF

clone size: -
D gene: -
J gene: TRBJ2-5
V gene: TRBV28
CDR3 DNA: TGTGCCAGCAGTCTTAGTCGAGCCCAAGAGACCCAGTACTTC
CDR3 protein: CASSLSRAQETQYF

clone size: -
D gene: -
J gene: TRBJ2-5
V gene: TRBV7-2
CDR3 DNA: TGTGCCAGCGATTGGGACTCAGGTGGGACCCAGTACTTC
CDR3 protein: CASDWDSGGTQYF

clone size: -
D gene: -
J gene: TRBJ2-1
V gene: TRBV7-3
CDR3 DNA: TGTGCCAGCAGCTTAGTTGGGGGTCGGTCCGTTTACAATGAGCAGTTCTTC
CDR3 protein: CASSLVGGRSVYNEQFF

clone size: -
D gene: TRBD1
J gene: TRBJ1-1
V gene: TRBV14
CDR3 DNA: TGTGCCAGCAGCCAATTGCTTGGGCGACAGGGTGTCGCTGAAGCTTTCTTT
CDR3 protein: CASSQLLGRQGVAEAFF

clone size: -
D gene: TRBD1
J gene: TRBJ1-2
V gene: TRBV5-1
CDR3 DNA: TGCGCCAGCAGCGAGGCACAGGGGGCTCGCTATGGCTACACCTTC
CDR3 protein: CASSEAQGARYGYTF

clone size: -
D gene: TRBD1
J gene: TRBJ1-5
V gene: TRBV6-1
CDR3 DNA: TGTGCCAGCAGTGAAGCGCTTCATACAGGGGTTCTGCAGCCCCAGCATTTT
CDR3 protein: CASSEALHTGVLQPQHF

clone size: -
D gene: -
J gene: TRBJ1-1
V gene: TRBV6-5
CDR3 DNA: TGTGCCAGCAGTTACCAAAAGGAATACACTGAAGCTTTCTTT
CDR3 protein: CASSYQKEYTEAFF

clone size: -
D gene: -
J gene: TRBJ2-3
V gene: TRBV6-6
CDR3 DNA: TGTGCCAGCAGTTACTCAGGGGGGGCCGGCACAGATACGCAGTATTTT
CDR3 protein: CASSYSGGAGTDTQYF

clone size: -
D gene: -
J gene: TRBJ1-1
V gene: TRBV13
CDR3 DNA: TGTGCCAGCAGCTTAGACCGCAGCCGTGCCACTGAAGCTTTCTTT
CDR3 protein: CASSLDRSRATEAFF

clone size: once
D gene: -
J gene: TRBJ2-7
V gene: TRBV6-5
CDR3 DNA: TGTGCCAGCAGTCCGGACTTTTACGAGCAGTACTTC
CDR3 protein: CASSPDFYEQYF

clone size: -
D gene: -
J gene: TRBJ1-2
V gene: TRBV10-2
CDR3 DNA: TGCGCCAGCAGTGAAGTCGTTAGACCCCTGAAAGGCTACACCTTC
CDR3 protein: CASSEVVRPLKGYTF

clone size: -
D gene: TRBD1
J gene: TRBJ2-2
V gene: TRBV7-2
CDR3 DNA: TGTGCCAGCAGCTTAGATGGGACAGGGGTCACCGGGGAGCTGTTTTTT
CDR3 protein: CASSLDGTGVTGELFF

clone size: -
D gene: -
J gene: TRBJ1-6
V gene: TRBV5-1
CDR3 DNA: TGCGCCAGCAGCTTGACACAGCATAATTCACCCCTCCACTTT
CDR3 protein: CASSLTQHNSPLHF

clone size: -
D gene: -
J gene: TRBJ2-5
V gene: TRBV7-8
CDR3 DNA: TGTGCCAGCAGCCTCGGTGCAGGGACGGAGACCCAGTACTTC
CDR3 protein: CASSLGAGTETQYF

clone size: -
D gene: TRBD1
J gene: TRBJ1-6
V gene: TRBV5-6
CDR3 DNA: TGTGCCAGCAGCTCGAGCCGGGACAGGGATGTAGTAGGTAATTCACCCCTCCACTTT
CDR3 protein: CASSSSRDRDVVGNSPLHF

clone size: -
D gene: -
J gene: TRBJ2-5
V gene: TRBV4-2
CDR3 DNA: TGTGCCAGCAGCCACGGCGGCCCTGGGGATGGGGAGACCCAGTACTTC
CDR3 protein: CASSHGGPGDGETQYF

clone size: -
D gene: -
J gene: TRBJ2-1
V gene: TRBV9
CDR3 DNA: TGTGCCAGCAGCGTACACGGCTCCTACAATGAGCAGTTCTTC
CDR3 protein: CASSVHGSYNEQFF